The 22 T cell receptor beta chains listed next were all sequenced from one sample in a study of tumor and adjacent non-tumor tissue in lung cancer. This sample's RNA came from whole unsorted tissue. The normal lung tissue was taken more than 3 cm from the tumor edge. TCRbeta libraries were built with three rounds of nested PCR, modified from ARM-PCR. TCRdb fed the multiplex PCR reads into MiXCR, producing one record per CDR3 protein. This repertoire shows tens of thousands of distinct CDR3 sequences, approximately 82% found once; its top ten account for roughly 37%. The sample comprised distant non-tumor lung tissue. The receptors were sampled from a man in his 70s with non-small cell lung cancer.

The sample holds a few counts of this clonotype. The chain recombines TRBV2 with TRBJ1-2; 7 positions match TRBD1. The V segment lost 4 bases and the J segment 4 bases; nucleotides outside the gene matches: 9. Germline V gene sequence: CDR1 SNHLY, CDR2 FYNNEI. This CDR3 region has 15 residues. In DNA form, the CDR3 reads TGTGCCAGCAGTGCGGGACAGTCGGGGGTCTATGGCTACACCTTC. Encoded protein: CASSAGQSGVYGYTF.

Regarding this clonotype: A much more abundant neighbour one base away suggests this may be a read error. The chain combines TRBV20-1 with TRBJ1-1, with D unclear. The CDR3 spans 11 residues. Between the trimmed V and J ends, which lost 2 bases and 9 bases, there was a span of 10 bases. Germline V lookup: CDR1 DFQATT, CDR2 SNEGSKA (reference sequence). The CDR3 DNA is TGCAGTGCTAGATTCGGAGGGAAAGCTTTCTTT. Its translation: CSARFGGKAFF.

Worth noting for this clonotype: At one end the junction does not follow the germline gene, possibly because of a read error. The gene calls are TRBV12-3 or TRBV12-4 and TRBJ1-2, with 9 bases that match TRBD1. The CDR3 covers 15 residues. The CDR3 loop is CVSNARDRDSYGYTF. CDR3 nucleotide sequence: TGTGTCAGCAATGCCCGGGACAGGGATAGCTATGGCTACACCTTC.

To note about this clonotype: Germline is not matched at one junction end, which may reflect a read error. The V gene is TRBV12-3 or TRBV12-4, the J gene TRBJ1-1; D not certain. This CDR3 spans 13 amino acids. This CDR3 reads CARSLEQYTEALF. Here the CDR3 DNA reads TGTGCCAGAAGTTTAGAACAGTACACTGAAGCTTTGTTT.

The chain employs TRBV6-1 and TRBJ2-7; D is possibly TRBD2 (5 bases). Per germline, CDR1 MNHNS and CDR2 SASEGT. There are 14 residues in the CDR3. CDR3 nucleotide sequence: TGTACCACCAGTGCCGGGGATCCCGCCTACGAGCAGTACTTC. This codes for CTTSAGDPAYEQYF.

With respect to this clonotype: A junction end diverges from the germline sequence, so it may reflect a read error. The chain links TRBV6-1 to TRBJ2-4; D remains unclear. CDR1 MNHNS and CDR2 SASEGT come from the germline V gene. This CDR3 contains 13 residues. DNA of the CDR3: TGTGCCTGCAGTGAACAGACCCAAAACATTCAGTACTTT. Protein product: CACSEQTQNIQYF.

Turning to this clonotype: One junction end disagrees with the germline gene, perhaps due to a read error. This chain connects TRBV10-3 to TRBJ2-5; the match to TRBD2 covers 14 bases. Germline loops: CDR1 ENHRY, CDR2 SYGVKD. CDR3 length: 16 residues. DNA for the CDR3: TGTGCCATCAGGAGGGGACTAGCGGGAGACGGAGAGACCCAATACTTC. Protein: CAIRRGLAGDGETQYF.

This chain uses TRBV11-1 with TRBJ2-7; D gene ambiguous. This CDR3 spans 13 amino acids. V was trimmed by 3 bases and J by 13 bases, leaving 19 bases between them. Germline-derived CDR1 and CDR2 are SGHAT and FQDESV (reference sequence). CDR3: CASSLFDGYEQYF. The CDR3 bases are TGTGCCAGCAGCTTGTTTGATGGATACGAACAATACTTC. The variable domain in full, with the rest retrieved from reference TRBV11-1 and TRBJ2-7, is EAEVAQSPRYKITEKSQAVAFWCDPISGHATLYWYRQILGQGPELLVQFQDESVVDDSQLPKDRFSAERLKGVDSTLKIQPAELGDSAMYLCASSLFDGYEQYFGPGTRLTVT.

Concerning this clonotype: A much bigger clone sits one base away, suggesting this may be a read error. V usage is TRBV4-1 and J usage is TRBJ2-5; weak D call: TRBD1 (5 bases). CDR1 is MGHRA, CDR2 YSYEKL, per germline. The CDR3 has 15 amino acids. The DNA of the CDR3 is TGCGCCAGCAGCCAAGACCCGCTGGGGCAAGAGATCCAGTACTTC. It codes for CASSQDPLGQEIQYF.

Of note for this clonotype: It is likely a read error, because the conserved phenylalanine at the end of the CDR3 is missing. The V gene is TRBV29-1, the J gene TRBJ2-1; D gene ambiguous. The CDR3 is made up of 14 amino acids. Germline assignment: CDR1 SQVTM and CDR2 ANQGSEA. The CDR3 here is CIVEDFGVYNEQFS. In nucleotides, the CDR3 is TGCATCGTTGAAGATTTTGGGGTGTACAATGAGCAGTTCTCC.

This clonotype was recorded once. Since the CDR3 does not end with the conserved phenylalanine or tryptophan, this likely comes from a read error. It is unclear where the CDR3 begins or ends on the DNA, so no DNA is shown, and the CDR3 is as TCRdb lists it. The chain joins TRBV4-1 to TRBJ2-1. The length of the CDR3 is 15 amino acids, counting both ends. CDR1 MGHRA and CDR2 YSYEKL come from the germline V gene. CDR3 loop: CASSQDWIRHNELFI.

The sample holds many counts of this clonotype. The genes are TRBV4-2 and TRBJ2-2; D might be TRBD2 (6 bases). This CDR3 is built from 17 residues. Trimming pared 1 base from V and 0 bases from J, leaving 12 bases between. CDR1 LGHNA and CDR2 YNFKEQ come from the germline V gene. CDR3 sequence: CASSQVSAGTNTGELFF. In DNA form, the CDR3 reads TGTGCCAGCAGCCAAGTTTCGGCGGGGACGAACACCGGGGAGCTGTTTTTT.

The J gene is TRBJ2-7, the V gene TRBV12-3 or TRBV12-4; 8 bases match TRBD1. V shed 2 bases and J 12 bases; nucleotides not matched to a gene: 12. The CDR3 contains 14 residues. The CDR3 sequence: CASSLRTGFYVRYF. CDR3 in DNA: TGTGCCAGCAGTTTACGGACAGGGTTCTACGTGCGGTACTTC.

The V and J genes are TRBV11-1 and TRBJ2-7; D call uncertain. CDR3 size: 13 residues. V was trimmed by 3 bases and J by 8 bases, leaving 14 bases between them. In germline, CDR1 is SGHAT, CDR2 FQDESV (reference sequence). Written as DNA, the CDR3 is TGTGCCAGCAGCTTGTTTGGTGGGTACAAGCAGTACTTC. Protein product: CASSLFGGYKQYF. Based on the CDR3 plus reference TRBV11-1 and TRBJ2-7, the full variable domain is EAEVAQSPRYKITEKSQAVAFWCDPISGHATLYWYRQILGQGPELLVQFQDESVVDDSQLPKDRFSAERLKGVDSTLKIQPAELGDSAMYLCASSLFGGYKQYFGPGTRLTVT.

V gene TRBV14 combines with J gene TRBJ1-6; no clear D gene. Germline V CDR1 and CDR2: SGHDN, FVKESK. This CDR3 region has 15 residues. Trimming removed 2 bases at V and 5 bases at J, with 10 bases between. The chain's CDR3 is CASSQRAVHNSPLHF. CDR3 DNA sequence: TGTGCCAGCAGCCAACGTGCTGTTCATAATTCACCCCTCCACTTT.

Notes on this clonotype: One junction end does not reproduce the germline sequence, and a read error may be involved. This chain joins TRBV4-2 and TRBJ1-1; D call uncertain. Germline V gives CDR1 LGHNA, CDR2 YNFKEQ. The CDR3 has 15 residues. As DNA, the CDR3 is TGCGCCAGCAGACCTCCGGGAGAGATGAACACTGAAGCTTTCTTT. Its translation: CASRPPGEMNTEAFF.

Concerning this clonotype itself: Germline is not matched at one junction end, which may reflect a read error. This sequence joins TRBV12-3 or TRBV12-4 and TRBJ1-2; D remains ambiguous. The CDR3 is made up of 11 amino acids. CDR3 loop: CTSSSHEGYTF. The CDR3 DNA sequence: TGTACCAGCAGTTCACACGAAGGCTACACCTTC.

This clonotype was seen repeatedly, ten times or more. J is TRBJ2-1 and V is TRBV30; 9 bases fit TRBD2. The CDR3 length is 14 residues. The germline V gene encodes CDR1 GTSNPN and CDR2 SVGIG (reference sequence). Trimming took 7 bases from V and 5 from J; bases not matched to a gene: 9. The CDR3 bases are TGTGCCTTGGCTAGGCTAGCGGGAAACAATGAGCAGTTCTTC. It encodes CALARLAGNNEQFF.

J is TRBJ2-1 and V is TRBV6-1, with 11 nucleotides matching TRBD2. CDR3 size: 16 residues. V dropped 4 bases and J dropped 7; count of bases not matched to a gene: 9. Germline assignment: CDR1 MNHNS and CDR2 SASEGT. This chain's CDR3 is CASSAMIAGGRNEQFF. CDR3 in DNA: TGTGCCAGCAGTGCCATGATAGCGGGAGGGCGTAATGAGCAGTTCTTC.

Concerning this clonotype: A much larger clone differs by one base, so this may be a read error. The J gene is TRBJ1-2, the V gene TRBV29-1; D perhaps matches TRBD1 (6 bases). Germline lookup yields CDR1 SQVTM and CDR2 ANQGSEA. The CDR3 covers 14 residues. Trimming removed 5 bases from V and 7 bases from J, with 20 bases in between. CDR3 sequence reads: CSVTPPRGACGYTF. The CDR3 coding sequence is TGCAGCGTTACTCCTCCCCGGGGGGCGTGTGGCTACACCTTC.

Worth noting for this clonotype: Possible read error: a much larger clone is one base away. The rearrangement uses TRBV28 and TRBJ1-2, with D maybe TRBD1 (5 bases). The length of the CDR3 is 13 residues. The germline gives CDR1 MDHEN, CDR2 SYDVKM. The CDR3 DNA sequence: TGTGCCAGCAGTGGCCCAGGGAACTATGGCTACATCTTC. This gives the protein CASSGPGNYGYIF.

Details on this clonotype: A read error is likely, as this CDR3 ends without the conserved phenylalanine or tryptophan. This sequence joins TRBV11-3 and TRBJ2-3; D gene uncertain. Germline CDR1 reads SGHNT; CDR2 reads YENEEA. The CDR3 extends over 15 amino acids. In nucleotides, the CDR3 is TGTGCCAGCACCTGTCGCGAAGTAAGCACAGTTACGCAGTATGTT. Its protein is CASTCREVSTVTQYV.